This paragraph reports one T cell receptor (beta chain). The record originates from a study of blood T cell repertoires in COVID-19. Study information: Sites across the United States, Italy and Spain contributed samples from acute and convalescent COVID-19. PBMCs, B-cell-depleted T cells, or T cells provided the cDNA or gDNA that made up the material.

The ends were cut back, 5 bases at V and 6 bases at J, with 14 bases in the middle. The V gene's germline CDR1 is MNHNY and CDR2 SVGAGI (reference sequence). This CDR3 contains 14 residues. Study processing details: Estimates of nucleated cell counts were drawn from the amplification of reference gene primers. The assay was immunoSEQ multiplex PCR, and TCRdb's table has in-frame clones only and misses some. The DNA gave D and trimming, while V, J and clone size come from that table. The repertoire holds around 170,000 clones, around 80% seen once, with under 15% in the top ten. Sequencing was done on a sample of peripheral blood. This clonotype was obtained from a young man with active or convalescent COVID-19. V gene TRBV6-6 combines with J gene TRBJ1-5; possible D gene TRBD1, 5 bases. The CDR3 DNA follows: TGTGCCAGCAGTGTCGGCAGGGCTATTCAGCCCCAGCATTTT. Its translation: CASSVGRAIQPQHF.